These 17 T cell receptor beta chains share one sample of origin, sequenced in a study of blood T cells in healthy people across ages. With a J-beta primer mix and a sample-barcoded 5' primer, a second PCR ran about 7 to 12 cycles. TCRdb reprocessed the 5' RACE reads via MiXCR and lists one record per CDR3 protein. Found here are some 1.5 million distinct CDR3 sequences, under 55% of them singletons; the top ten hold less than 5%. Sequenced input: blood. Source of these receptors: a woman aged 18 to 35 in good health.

CDR3 loop: CASSPSIANNYGYTF. Written as DNA, the CDR3 is TGTGCCAGCTCTCCGAGTATCGCTAATAACTATGGCTACACCTTC. This sequence joins TRBV18 and TRBJ1-2; D gene uncertain. This CDR3 is built from 15 residues. Trimming left V 6 bases short and J 1 base short, with 15 bases between. Looked up from germline, CDR1 is KGHSH and CDR2 is LQKENI.

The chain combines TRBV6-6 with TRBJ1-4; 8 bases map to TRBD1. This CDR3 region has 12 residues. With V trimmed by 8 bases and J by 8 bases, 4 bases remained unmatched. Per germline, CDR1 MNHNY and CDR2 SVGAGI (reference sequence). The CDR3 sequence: CASGQGREKLFF. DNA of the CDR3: TGTGCCAGCGGACAGGGCAGGGAAAAACTGTTTTTT.

CDR3: CASSVSLGSYEQYF. The DNA of the CDR3 is TGTGCCAGCAGCGTGTCACTAGGCTCCTACGAGCAGTACTTC. The chain recombines TRBV9 with TRBJ2-7; tentatively, D is TRBD2 (5 bases). This CDR3 spans 14 amino acids. CDR1 and CDR2 from the germline V gene are SGDLS and YYNGEE. The V end lost 2 bases, the J end lost 0 bases, and 9 bases lay between the germline ends.

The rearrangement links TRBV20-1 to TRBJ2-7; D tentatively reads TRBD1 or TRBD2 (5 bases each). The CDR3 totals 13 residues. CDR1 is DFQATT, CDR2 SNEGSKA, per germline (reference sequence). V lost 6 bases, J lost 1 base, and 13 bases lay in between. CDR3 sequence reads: CSAARGTSYEQYF. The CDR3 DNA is TGCAGTGCCGCCCGGGGCACTTCCTACGAGCAGTACTTC.

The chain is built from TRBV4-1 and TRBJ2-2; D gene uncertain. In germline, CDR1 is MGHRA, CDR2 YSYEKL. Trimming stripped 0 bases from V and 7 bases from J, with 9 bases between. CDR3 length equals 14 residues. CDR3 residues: CASSQDPGGGELFF. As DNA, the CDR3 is TGCGCCAGCAGCCAAGATCCAGGTGGCGGGGAGCTGTTTTTT.

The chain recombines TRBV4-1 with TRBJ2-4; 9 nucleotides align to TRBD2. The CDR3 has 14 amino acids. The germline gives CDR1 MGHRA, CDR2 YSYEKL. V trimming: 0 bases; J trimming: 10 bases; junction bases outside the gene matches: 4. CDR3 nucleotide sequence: TGCGCCAGCAGCCAAGACTGGCTAGCGGGAATTCAGTACTTC. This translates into CASSQDWLAGIQYF.

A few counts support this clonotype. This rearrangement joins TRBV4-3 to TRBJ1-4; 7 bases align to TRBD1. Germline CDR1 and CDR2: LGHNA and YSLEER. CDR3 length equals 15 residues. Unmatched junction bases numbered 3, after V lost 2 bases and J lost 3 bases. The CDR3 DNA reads TGCGCCAGCAGCCAACTTCAGGGGGCTAATGAAAAACTGTTTTTT. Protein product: CASSQLQGANEKLFF.

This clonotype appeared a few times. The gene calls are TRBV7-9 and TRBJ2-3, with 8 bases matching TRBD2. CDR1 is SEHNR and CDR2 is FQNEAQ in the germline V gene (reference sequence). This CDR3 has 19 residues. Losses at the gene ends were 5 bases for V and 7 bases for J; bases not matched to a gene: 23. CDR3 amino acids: CASSHPGTSVGPKRYTQYF. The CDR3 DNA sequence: TGTGCCAGCAGCCATCCCGGGACTAGTGTCGGCCCTAAACGCTATACGCAGTATTTT.

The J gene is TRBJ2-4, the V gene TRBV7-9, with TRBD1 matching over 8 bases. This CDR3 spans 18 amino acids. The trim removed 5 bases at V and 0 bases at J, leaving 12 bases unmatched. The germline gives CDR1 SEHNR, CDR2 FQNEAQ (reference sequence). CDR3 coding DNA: TGTGCCAGCAGCGGTGCAGGGGGCTACAAGCTAGCCAAAAACATTCAGTACTTC. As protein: CASSGAGGYKLAKNIQYF.

The CDR3 reads CASSATGQGVNTEAFF. DNA of the CDR3: TGTGCCAGCAGTGCGACGGGACAGGGCGTGAACACTGAAGCTTTCTTT. The chain couples TRBV27 to TRBJ1-1, with 9 bases aligning to TRBD1. There are 16 residues in the CDR3. Trimming cost V 5 bases and J 0 bases; bases outside gene matches: 7. Germline CDR1 MNHEY, CDR2 SMNVEV (reference sequence).

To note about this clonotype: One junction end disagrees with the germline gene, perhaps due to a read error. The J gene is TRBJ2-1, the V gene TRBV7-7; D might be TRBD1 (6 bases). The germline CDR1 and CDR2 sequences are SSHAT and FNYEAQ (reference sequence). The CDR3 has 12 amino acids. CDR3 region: CASSPDSCELFF. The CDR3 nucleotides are TGTGCTAGCAGCCCGGACAGTTGCGAGCTGTTCTTC.

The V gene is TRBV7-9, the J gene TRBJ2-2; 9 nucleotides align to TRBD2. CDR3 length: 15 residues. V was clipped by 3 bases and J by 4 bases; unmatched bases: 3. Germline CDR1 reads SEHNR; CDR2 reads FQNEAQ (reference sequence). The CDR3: CASSFSGGPTGELFF. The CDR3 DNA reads TGTGCCAGCAGCTTTAGCGGGGGACCCACCGGGGAGCTGTTTTTT. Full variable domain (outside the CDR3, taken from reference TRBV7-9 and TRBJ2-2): DTGVSQNPRHKITKRGQNVTFRCDPISEHNRLYWYRQTLGQGPEFLTYFQNEAQLEKSRLLSDRFSAERPKGSFSTLEIQRTEQGDSAMYLCASSFSGGPTGELFFGEGSRLTVL.

The CDR3 DNA reads TGTGCCAGCAGCAAAGGGCCGGCCCGAGGGCAAGAGACCCAGTACTTC. It encodes CASSKGPARGQETQYF. V is TRBV21-1 and J is TRBJ2-5; the table calls TRBD2, which could not be checked here. TRBV21-1 corresponds to a pseudogene. The CDR3 spans 16 residues.

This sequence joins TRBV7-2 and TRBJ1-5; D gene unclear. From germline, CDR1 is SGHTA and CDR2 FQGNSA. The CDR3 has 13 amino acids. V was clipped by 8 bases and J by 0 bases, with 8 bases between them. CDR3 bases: TGTGCCAGCCACTCTTATAGCAATCAGCCCCAGCATTTT. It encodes CASHSYSNQPQHF. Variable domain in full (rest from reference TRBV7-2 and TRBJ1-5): GAGVSQSPSNKVTEKGKDVELRCDPISGHTALYWYRQSLGQGLEFLIYFQGNSAPDKSGLPSDRFSAERTGGSVSTLTIQRTQQEDSAVYLCASHSYSNQPQHFGDGTRLSIL.

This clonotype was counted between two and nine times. In nucleotides, the CDR3 is TGCGCCAGCAGAACGGGACTAGCGGCAGTTAATGAGCAGTTCTTC. It yields the protein CASRTGLAAVNEQFF. The chain uses TRBV5-1 and TRBJ2-1; 11 bases are shared with TRBD2. V lost 5 bases to trimming and J lost 7 bases; unmatched junction nucleotides: 8. From germline, CDR1 is SGHRS and CDR2 YFSETQ. The length of the CDR3 is 15 residues.

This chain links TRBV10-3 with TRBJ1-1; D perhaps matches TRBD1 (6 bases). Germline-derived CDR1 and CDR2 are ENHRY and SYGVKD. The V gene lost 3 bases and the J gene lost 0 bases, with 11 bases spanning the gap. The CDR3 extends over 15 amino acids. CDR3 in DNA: TGTGCCATCAGTGAAGGTTCAGGGGTGAACACTGAAGCTTTCTTT. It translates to CAISEGSGVNTEAFF.

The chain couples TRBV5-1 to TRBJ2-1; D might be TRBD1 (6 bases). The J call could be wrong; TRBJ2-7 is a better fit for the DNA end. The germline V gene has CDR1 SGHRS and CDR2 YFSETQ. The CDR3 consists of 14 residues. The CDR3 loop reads CASSSRGTYNEQYF. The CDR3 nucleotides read TGCGCCAGCAGCTCAAGGGGGACCTACAATGAGCAGTACTTC.